The 15 T cell receptor beta chains below come from one sample, sequenced in a study of blood T cell repertoires in COVID-19. TCRdb's table, derived via immunoSEQ multiplex PCR, lists solely in-frame clones and lacks some. The sample comprises roughly 220,000 clones, 75% to 85% of which are singletons, and more than 1.2% rests with the top ten. Source material: peripheral blood. These receptors were collected from a middle-aged woman who had recovered from COVID-19.

This clone showed up many times. The gene calls are TRBV5-5 and TRBJ1-5, with D unclear. Germline V lookup: CDR1 SGHKS, CDR2 YYEKEE (reference sequence). Between the trimmed V and J ends, which lost 2 bases and 7 bases, there was a span of 10 bases. The CDR3 is made up of 13 amino acids. CDR3 nucleotides: TGTGCCAGCAGCTTTATGGTTGGCCAGCCCCAGCATTTT. Translated, it gives CASSFMVGQPQHF.

The CDR3 is CASSPTPGQGKAGTYGEQFF. In DNA, the CDR3 is TGTGCCAGCTCACCAACTCCGGGACAGGGGAAAGCGGGGACCTACGGTGAGCAGTTCTTC. V is TRBV18 and J is TRBJ2-1, with 10 nucleotides matching TRBD1. Germline CDR1 reads KGHSH; CDR2 reads LQKENI. V was clipped by 2 bases and J by 9 bases; unmatched bases: 22. CDR3 length: 20 residues.

The chain uses TRBV6-1 and TRBJ1-1; 7 bases are a match to TRBD1. CDR1 is MNHNS and CDR2 is SASEGT in the germline V gene. V was clipped by 3 bases and J by 0 bases; unmatched bases: 10. There are 17 residues in the CDR3. The CDR3 sequence: CASSEGQNNAVNTEAFF. CDR3 DNA sequence: TGTGCCAGCAGTGAGGGACAGAATAACGCGGTGAACACTGAAGCTTTCTTT.

This rearrangement joins TRBV19 to TRBJ1-2, with 11 bases lining up with TRBD1. The germline V gene has CDR1 LNHDA and CDR2 SQIVND (reference sequence). The CDR3 sequence is 16 residues long. The J segment lost 2 bases and the V segment lost 10 bases, leaving 12 bases of the junction unmatched. The CDR3 protein is CATTGTGTGGNYGYTF. The CDR3, as DNA: TGTGCCACAACAGGGACCGGGACAGGGGGGAACTATGGCTACACCTTC.

The CDR3, as DNA: TGTGCCAGCAGCCAAGTAGGTCTGGGCGGCTACACCTTC. Residues: CASSQVGLGGYTF. The chain recombines TRBV3-1 (or the pseudogene TRBV3-2) with TRBJ1-2; no clear D gene. The germline gives CDR1 LGHDT, CDR2 YNNKEL (reference sequence). Trimming pared 1 base from V and 8 bases from J, leaving 11 bases between. This CDR3 is 13 amino acids long.

The chain couples TRBV7-9 to TRBJ1-2; weak D call: TRBD1 (5 bases). V was cut by 1 base and J by 7 bases, with 19 bases left in between. From germline, CDR1 is SEHNR and CDR2 FQNEAQ (reference sequence). This CDR3 region has 16 residues. CDR3 DNA: TGTGCCAGCAGCTTAGATTCCCAGGCTCAGGGTAGTGGCTACACCTTC. This encodes CASSLDSQAQGSGYTF.

This chain uses TRBV7-3 with TRBJ1-3, with D perhaps matching TRBD1 (6 bases). Deletions cut 2 bases from V and 4 bases from J, with 12 bases between. CDR3 length: 15 amino acids. The germline gives CDR1 SGHTA, CDR2 FQGTGA. The CDR3 DNA sequence: TGTGCCAGCAGCTTACGCGGGGGGCTGGGAAACACCATATATTTT. The encoded protein is CASSLRGGLGNTIYF.

The V gene is TRBV4-2, the J gene TRBJ2-2; D is unclear. The CDR3 consists of 15 residues. The germline V gene encodes CDR1 LGHNA and CDR2 YNFKEQ. The germline V and J ends were trimmed by 0 bases and 4 bases, with 9 bases remaining between them. The CDR3 sequence is CASSQESRSTGELFF. The CDR3 nucleotides are TGTGCCAGCAGCCAAGAATCGAGGAGCACCGGGGAGCTGTTTTTT.

The gene calls are TRBV6-2 or TRBV6-3 and TRBJ2-2; 14 nucleotides agree with TRBD2. V gave up 4 bases and J gave up 0 bases; unmatched junction bases: 7. CDR1 is MNHEY and CDR2 is SVGEGT in the germline V gene. The CDR3 loop spans 19 amino acids. CDR3 DNA: TGTGCCAGCAGTTGGCTGGGACTAGCGGGGGCTTCGAACACCGGGGAGCTGTTTTTT. Amino acids: CASSWLGLAGASNTGELFF.

CDR3 sequence (DNA): TGTGCCAGTAGTCGCCGGCGGACAGGGGTGAACACTGAAGCTTTCTTT. Its translation is CASSRRRTGVNTEAFF. This chain joins TRBV19 and TRBJ1-1; 9 bases are shared with TRBD1. CDR3 length: 16 amino acids. The germline gives CDR1 LNHDA, CDR2 SQIVND (reference sequence). The V segment lost 5 bases and the J segment 0 bases; nucleotides outside the gene matches: 7.

The genes are TRBV15 and TRBJ2-3; D gene uncertain. CDR3 length: 14 residues. V dropped 6 bases and J dropped 0 bases, with 10 bases sitting between them. Germline V gene sequence: CDR1 LNHNV, CDR2 YYDKDF (reference sequence). For the CDR3, the DNA is TGTGCCACCAGAGACACAACTAGCACAGATACGCAGTATTTT. Its protein product is CATRDTTSTDTQYF.

The chain employs TRBV7-6 and TRBJ1-1, with 8 bases that match TRBD1. Germline CDR1 is SGHVS and CDR2 is FNYEAQ. The CDR3 spans 14 residues. The V segment lost 2 bases and the J segment 1 base; nucleotides outside the gene matches: 0. The CDR3, as DNA: TGTGCCAGCAGCTTACAGGGGGCGAACACTGAAGCTTTCTTT. This codes for CASSLQGANTEAFF. Using reference TRBV7-6 and TRBJ1-1 for the parts outside the CDR3, the full variable domain is GAGVSQSPRYKVTKRGQDVALRCDPISGHVSLYWYRQALGQGPEFLTYFNYEAQQDKSGLPNDRFSAERPEGSISTLTIQRTEQRDSAMYRCASSLQGANTEAFFGQGTRLTVV.

This clone was found a few times. The chain couples TRBV12-3 or TRBV12-4 to TRBJ1-1; tentatively, D is TRBD1 (5 bases). Trimming shortened V by 6 bases and J by 8 bases, and 13 bases separated the two germline ends. The CDR3 spans 12 residues. Here the CDR3 DNA reads TGTGCCAGCAGGAAAAAGGGGTGGGAAGCTTTCTTT. It is translated as CASRKKGWEAFF.

The chain uses TRBV19 and TRBJ2-3; 13 nucleotides agree with TRBD2. CDR1 and CDR2 from the germline V gene are LNHDA and SQIVND (reference sequence). The CDR3 totals 19 residues. V lost 5 bases and J lost 2; bases outside the gene matches: 13. The CDR3 sequence: CASSFRARTSGGVTDTQYF. The CDR3 region has the DNA TGTGCCAGTAGTTTTAGGGCCCGGACTAGCGGGGGCGTCACAGATACGCAGTATTTT.

V gene TRBV4-3 combines with J gene TRBJ2-1; 10 bases match TRBD2. V shed 0 bases and J 6 bases; nucleotides not matched to a gene: 2. This CDR3 comprises 15 residues. CDR1 is LGHNA and CDR2 is YSLEER in the germline V gene. CDR3 sequence (DNA): TGCGCCAGCAGCCAAGAACAGCGGGGGGGCAATGAGCAGTTCTTC. Encoded protein: CASSQEQRGGNEQFF.